The clone carrying this T cell receptor (beta chain) has only a few counts. This entry is derived from a study of CD8+CD57+ T cells in acquired aplastic anemia. The germline CDR1 and CDR2 sequences are LNHNV and YYDKDF (reference sequence). This CDR3 spans 14 amino acids. Germline trimming cut 2 bases from V and 8 bases from J; bases unmatched to any gene: 5. Genomic DNA served as template for TCR beta VDJ and CDR3 profiling. TCRdb used MiXCR to reprocess the reads, holding one entry per CDR3 protein. The sample records about 210,000 distinct CDR3 sequences, approximately 60% being singletons. The specimen was sorted CD4+, CD8+, or CD8+CD57+ T cells (not recorded which) from PBMCs. The clonotype was recovered from a human donor in good health. The chain combines TRBV15 with TRBJ1-5, with 8 bases fitting TRBD1. CDR3 amino acids: CATSRSDREEPQHF. The CDR3 bases are TGTGCCACCAGCAGATCGGACAGGGAGGAGCCCCAGCATTTT.